The TCR delta chain described here comes from a study of DNA immune sequencing with unique molecular identifiers (dated by TCRdb to about 2020). Regarding the complete study: Immunomagnetic cell separation was used to enrich gammadelta T cells from buffy coats, and the genomic DNA of the enriched gammadelta T cells was then sequenced. Fluorescence-activated cell sorting was used to enrich gammadelta T cells from the PBMC of 10 or so healthy individuals. For the enriched versus non-enriched comparison, about 100 ng enriched gammadelta T-cell DNA and 1 ug non-enriched PBMC DNA were sequenced. An ultrasensitive DNA-based TRD repertoire sequencing method using PCR-introduced unique molecular identifiers was developed and validated in the study. Validation of the method was performed on synthetic reference molecules and on blood samples from healthy individuals. Healthy individuals were used as donors, and sorted peripheral blood gammadelta T cells were profiled from around ten of these donors. General conclusions and limits of the study: The primer-based approach is unable to detect novel TRD sequences that the primers do not target. Variation in TRD repertoire diversity was observed between healthy donors, with several donors found to be highly oligoclonal, in that the top 5 clonotypes exceeded half of productive molecules. Among clonotypes in healthy donors, the most frequent TRD rearrangement was TRDV2 paired with TRDJ1.

This clone counts as medium-sized (0.01 to 0.1%). The specificity of this receptor is unknown. Base quality data are lacking; no much larger clone is found one base away. Spanning cysteine to phenylalanine, the CDR3 consists of 23 amino acids. Only CDR3 DNA is held: 69 bases, read in frame from base 1. Relative to germline, V is missing 0 bases and J is missing 0 bases, with 23 bases of the junction outside any gene match. The germline V gene gives CDR1 as TSWWSYY and CDR2 as QGS. The library was obtained by multiplex PCR. A 32-plex assay, with primers for all 8 TRDV and 4 TRDJ genes spanning the CDR3, was used to amplify the genomic DNA. A 12-nucleotide UMI was introduced during three to four barcoding PCR cycles, after which a second PCR was performed with Illumina adapter primers. AMPure XP beads were used to purify the libraries, whose quality was checked on a Fragment Analyzer using the HS NGS Fragment kit. Sequencing was run on an Illumina MiniSeq mid-output kit with around 20% PhiX and 150 cycles of paired-end reads. In the original analysis: MIGEC version 1.2.9 was used to process the reads, grouping the reads by UMI and building error-corrected consensus sequences. Modified VDJtools version 1.2.1 scripts and the tcR R package were used for post-processing. The public reads were reprocessed by TCRdb using CATT, and rows of matching DNA were later combined. TCRdb, not the original authors, processed these V and J calls. Present in this sample are about 2,000 delta-chain clones, about 18% of which were seen just once. Of the sample, around a third is held by the ten largest clones.

The specimen sequenced was gamma-delta T cells from PBMCs. The sequence came from a human donor in good health. The sequence joins TRDV1 to TRDJ1, with 9 bases matching TRDD3. The CDR3 reads as follows: CALGELFQRGDTGPSWYTDKLIF. The base sequence is TGTGCTCTTGGGGAACTCTTTCAACGGGGGGATACTGGACCATCATGGTACACCGATAAACTCATCTTT.